This T cell receptor beta chain was sequenced during a study of shared clonotypes between healthy human individuals. Assay used: immunoSEQ multiplex PCR; TCRdb lists only in-frame clones, some missing. The sample shows roughly 1 million clones, approximately 78% of them seen only once. Study findings and constraints: It was observed that roughly 4.8% of naive CD4 clonotypes were shared across four donors.

Concerning this clone: Antigen specificity is unknown.

This receptor was identified in a man aged 18 to 35 in good health. Some clones in this sample may be carry-over from other donors' samples. The sequenced sample consisted of memory CD4+ T cells from PBMCs. Described subset: CD45RA-negative fraction.

The CDR3 sequence: CASSQSTSGEGEQFF. CDR3 DNA sequence: TGTGCCAGCTCCCAGTCGACTAGCGGGGAAGGGGAGCAGTTCTTC. This chain uses TRBV28 with TRBJ2-1; 11 bases line up with TRBD2. Germline loops: CDR1 MDHEN, CDR2 SYDVKM. Trimming removed 8 bases from V and 10 bases from J; junction bases left unmatched: 13. This CDR3 has 15 amino acids.